A selection of T cell receptor beta chains follows, all from one sample in a study of blood T cell repertoires in COVID-19. Here immunoSEQ multiplex PCR was the method, and the copy in TCRdb shows in-frame clones only, minus some. Here the sample spans about 440,000 clones, around nine tenths being singletons. What was sequenced was peripheral blood. The receptors here all came from a woman aged 30 to 39 with acute or convalescent COVID-19. Both conserved end residues are part of each CDR3. The D gene is left open where the match is weak. The size field is filled for only some rows; it gives once, few, many or a size class.

v_gene,abundance,d_gene,j_gene,CDR3nt,CDR3aa
TRBV2,NA,NA,TRBJ2-7,TGTGCCAGCAGTGAAAGGACAAAACCCTACGAGCAGTACTTC,CASSERTKPYEQYF
TRBV5-1,NA,TRBD2,TRBJ2-2,TGCGCCAGCAGCGCTTCGGGACTAGCGTCCGTTATTTCGGGGGAGCTGTTTTTT,CASSASGLASVISGELFF
TRBV6-1,NA,NA,TRBJ1-6,TGTGCCAGCAGTGAATTTGGACAGCCCAGCCTGGGGCCCCTCCACTTT,CASSEFGQPSLGPLHF
TRBV7-2,NA,NA,TRBJ2-3,TGTGCCAGCAGCTTATCTAACTCTGGGGGGGGCCGGTGGAGAGATACGCAGTATTTT,CASSLSNSGGGRWRDTQYF
TRBV6-6,NA,NA,TRBJ1-1,TGTGCCAGCAAGGAGGCCACTGAAGCTTTCTTT,CASKEATEAFF
TRBV5-4,NA,TRBD1,TRBJ1-1,TGTGCCAGCAGCTTAATAACAGGGGTTCGCACTGAAGCTTTCTTT,CASSLITGVRTEAFF
TRBV6-6,NA,TRBD2,TRBJ2-2,TGTGCCAGCAGTCCCACGGCGGGGGGGACCCCGAACACCGGGGAGCTGTTTTTT,CASSPTAGGTPNTGELFF
TRBV9,NA,NA,TRBJ1-4,TGTGCCAGCAGCCCCGGGACTAAGGGGACTACTAATGAAAAACTGTTTTTT,CASSPGTKGTTNEKLFF
TRBV30,NA,NA,TRBJ2-7,TGTGCCTGGAGAGGGACTGCACCCGAGCAGTACTTC,CAWRGTAPEQYF
TRBV10-3,NA,TRBD2,TRBJ2-3,TGTGCCATCAAAGGTTCGGGGGGGTATACAGATACGCAGTATTTT,CAIKGSGGYTDTQYF
TRBV25-1,NA,TRBD2,TRBJ2-2,TGTGCCAGCAGTCCCCGTTTGAGCGGGGAGAACACCGGGGAGCTGTTTTTT,CASSPRLSGENTGELFF
TRBV24-1,NA,NA,TRBJ2-5,TGTGCCACCAGTGATTTAGGGGGGGCTGGTGAGACCCAGTACTTC,CATSDLGGAGETQYF
TRBV28,NA,NA,TRBJ2-2,TGTGCCAGCAGTTTAGGGCAGCTGAACACCGGGGAGCTGTTTTTT,CASSLGQLNTGELFF
TRBV7-2,few,NA,TRBJ1-6,TGTGCCAGCAGCTTAGCGCTGACGGGATATTCACCCCTCCACTTT,CASSLALTGYSPLHF
TRBV11-3,NA,TRBD1,TRBJ2-3,TGTGCCAGCAGCTCGACGAAGGGACAGGGGAGACCGACAGATACGCAGTATTTT,CASSSTKGQGRPTDTQYF
TRBV6-5,NA,TRBD2,TRBJ2-5,TGTGCCAGCAAGGGGAGCGGGGGGGCCTCGGAGACCCAGTACTTC,CASKGSGGASETQYF
TRBV10-3,NA,TRBD2,TRBJ2-7,TGTGCCATCAGTGACCGGGACGGGAGGACCTACGAGCAGTACTTC,CAISDRDGRTYEQYF
TRBV10-3,NA,NA,TRBJ2-3,TGTGCCACCAGGGACTCCGGTAGCACAGATACGCAGTATTTT,CATRDSGSTDTQYF
TRBV10-1,few,NA,TRBJ2-7,TGCGCCAGCAGTGAGTCGGTGGGGAGCTCCTACGAGCAGTACTTC,CASSESVGSSYEQYF
TRBV5-5,few,NA,TRBJ2-2,TGTGCCAGCAGCTTGACTAACACCGGGGAGCTGTTTTTT,CASSLTNTGELFF
TRBV2,NA,TRBD2,TRBJ2-1,TGTGCCAGCAGTGATCCCAGCGGGGTCAGCTCCTACAATGAGCAGTTCTTC,CASSDPSGVSSYNEQFF
TRBV6-5,NA,NA,TRBJ2-1,TGTGCCAGCAGCTACAACAGCGGCATCTACAATGAGCAGTTCTTC,CASSYNSGIYNEQFF